The 22 T cell receptor beta chains reported below all come from one sample, sequenced in a study of identical twins. TCRdb fed the 5' RACE reads into MiXCR, producing one record per CDR3 protein. Of 640,000 or so distinct CDR3 sequences listed, roughly 6% are singletons. Sequencing was carried out using naive T cells sorted from blood. The source is a man aged 18 to 29 in good health.

This clonotype was counted many times. The chain recombines TRBV10-3 with TRBJ2-1; possibly TRBD2 for D (6 bases). Germline V CDR1 and CDR2: ENHRY, SYGVKD. CDR3 length: 13 residues. V lost 6 bases, J lost 8 bases, and 14 bases lay in between. The CDR3 protein is CAIRGEVVDEQFF. CDR3 coding DNA: TGTGCCATCAGGGGGGAGGTCGTGGATGAGCAGTTCTTC.

This clonotype was found many times. The rearrangement links TRBV20-1 to TRBJ1-1; 7 bases line up with TRBD1. With 0 bases clipped from V and 2 bases from J, the junction kept 6 bases outside the gene matches. CDR1 and CDR2 from the germline V gene are DFQATT and SNEGSKA (reference sequence). This CDR3 is built from 15 residues. CDR3 in amino acids: CSARDQGGSNTEAFF. The CDR3 DNA sequence: TGCAGTGCTAGAGATCAGGGGGGTTCTAACACTGAAGCTTTCTTT.

The sample holds many counts of this clonotype. V is TRBV20-1 and J is TRBJ2-7, with TRBD1 matching over 7 bases. Germline V lookup: CDR1 DFQATT, CDR2 SNEGSKA (reference sequence). J was trimmed by 2 bases and V by 0 bases; bases with no gene match: 7. CDR3 size: 15 residues. This CDR3 is CSARDLAQGAYEQYF. The CDR3 bases are TGCAGTGCTAGAGATCTCGCCCAGGGGGCCTACGAGCAGTACTTC.

This clonotype was counted between two and nine times. The chain employs TRBV4-1 and TRBJ2-5; 11 bases line up with TRBD2. Germline values: CDR1 MGHRA, CDR2 YSYEKL. The CDR3 runs 17 residues. Unmatched junction bases numbered 9, after V lost 3 bases and J lost 3 bases. CDR3 DNA: TGCGCCAGCAGCCAGGTCACTAGCGGGGGATCTGAAGAGACCCAGTACTTC. Protein sequence: CASSQVTSGGSEETQYF.

The chain uses TRBV30 and TRBJ2-5, with D possibly being TRBD1 or TRBD2 (5 bases each). The ends were cut back, 4 bases at V and 5 bases at J, with 8 bases in the middle. This CDR3 is built from 11 residues. Per germline, CDR1 GTSNPN and CDR2 SVGIG (reference sequence). CDR3 coding DNA: TGTGCCTGGAAGTGGGGGGAGACCCAGTACTTC. Its protein product is CAWKWGETQYF.

This clonotype was counted at least ten times. This chain joins TRBV29-1 and TRBJ2-4, with TRBD2 as a possible D gene (5 bases). Germline CDR1 reads SQVTM; CDR2 reads ANQGSEA. V lost 6 bases and J lost 1, with 16 bases in between. The CDR3 is 15 residues long. Written as DNA, the CDR3 is TGCAGCGTCGGGGATTCCTACGGGGCCAAAAACATTCAGTACTTC. This gives the protein CSVGDSYGAKNIQYF.

The gene calls are TRBV19 and TRBJ2-2, with 14 bases lining up with TRBD2. The CDR3 covers 18 residues. Germline loops: CDR1 LNHDA, CDR2 SQIVND (reference sequence). V was pared by 5 bases and J by 7 bases, with 12 bases of the junction left unmatched. CDR3 amino acids: CASSLRLAGGPKNGELFF. The CDR3 DNA reads as TGTGCCAGTAGTCTAAGACTAGCGGGAGGGCCGAAGAACGGGGAGCTGTTTTTT.

This clonotype was counted at least ten times. CDR3 nucleotide sequence: TGTGCCAGCAGTTTTGAGGTAGGGGCAGCTACTGAAGCTTTCTTT. Translating gives CASSFEVGAATEAFF. The chain has TRBV12-3 or TRBV12-4 and TRBJ1-1, with a weak D call TRBD1 (5 bases). Trimming left V 3 bases short and J 5 bases short, with 16 bases between. The CDR3 totals 15 residues.

This clonotype was seen many times. V gene TRBV20-1 combines with J gene TRBJ1-5; a possible D gene is TRBD1 (5 bases). V was cut by 5 bases and J by 7 bases, with 12 bases left in between. The CDR3 totals 12 residues. CDR1 and CDR2 from the germline V gene are DFQATT and SNEGSKA (reference sequence). The CDR3 is CSAAREFQPQHF. CDR3 in DNA: TGCAGTGCTGCCAGGGAATTCCAGCCCCAGCATTTT.

This clonotype was seen only a few times. V is TRBV28 and J is TRBJ1-3; unclear D gene. Germline V gene lookup returns CDR1 MDHEN and CDR2 SYDVKM. V gave up 7 bases and J gave up 0 bases, with 10 bases separating them. There are 14 residues in the CDR3. CDR3 loop: CASISWSSGNTIYF. In DNA form, the CDR3 reads TGTGCCAGCATCAGTTGGAGCTCTGGAAACACCATATATTTT.

This chain connects TRBV6-1 to TRBJ2-1, with 8 bases identical to TRBD2. V lost 6 bases to trimming and J lost 0 bases; unmatched junction nucleotides: 10. CDR1 is MNHNS, CDR2 SASEGT, per germline. CDR3 length: 17 residues. Written as DNA, the CDR3 is TGTGCCAGCAGGACTTTAGCGGGACCGTTCTCCTACAATGAGCAGTTCTTC. This gives the protein CASRTLAGPFSYNEQFF.

This clonotype showed up many times. The chain carries TRBV10-3 and TRBJ2-5; D perhaps matches TRBD2 (6 bases). The germline V gene has CDR1 ENHRY and CDR2 SYGVKD. This CDR3 region has 12 residues. The ends were cut back, 3 bases at V and 4 bases at J, with 6 bases in the middle. CDR3 sequence (DNA): TGTGCCATCAGTGACGGGGGAGAGACCCAGTACTTC. Translation: CAISDGGETQYF.

Concerning this clonotype: It may be a read error: a sequence one base away is much more abundant. The V call is TRBV7-2, the J call TRBJ1-1, with 8 bases fitting TRBD1. V dropped 2 bases and J dropped 6; count of bases not matched to a gene: 8. CDR1 is SGHTA, CDR2 FQGNSA, per germline. This CDR3 is built from 15 residues. CDR3 protein: CASSLSRTGCAEAFF. The CDR3 nucleotides are TGTGCCAGCAGCTTATCCAGGACAGGGTGCGCTGAAGCTTTCTTT.

This clonotype came up a few times. The V gene is TRBV4-1, the J gene TRBJ1-1; tentative D call: TRBD1 (6 bases). The V end was cut by 5 bases, the J end by 0 bases, with 16 bases between. Germline CDR1 is MGHRA and CDR2 is YSYEKL. This CDR3 spans 16 amino acids. The CDR3 DNA sequence: TGCGCCAGCAGCTTCCGATCAGGACAGATGAACACTGAAGCTTTCTTT. Translating it yields CASSFRSGQMNTEAFF.

The chain uses TRBV20-1 and TRBJ1-6, with TRBD1 identical over 7 bases. With 7 bases clipped from V and 0 bases from J, the junction kept 12 bases outside the gene matches. Germline assignment: CDR1 DFQATT and CDR2 SNEGSKA (reference sequence). The CDR3 is made up of 17 amino acids. CDR3 residues: CSVPDRSAVSYNSPLHF. The CDR3 DNA reads TGCAGTGTCCCGGACAGGTCTGCGGTCTCCTATAATTCACCCCTCCACTTT.

A few counts support this clonotype. The chain is built from TRBV20-1 and TRBJ2-3, with D maybe TRBD2 (6 bases). V was trimmed by 5 bases and J by 4 bases, leaving 19 bases between them. This CDR3 spans 15 amino acids. Germline CDR1 reads DFQATT; CDR2 reads SNEGSKA (reference sequence). CDR3 amino acids: CSARWLKAGSDTQYF. The CDR3 coding sequence is TGCAGTGCTCGTTGGTTAAAAGCGGGTTCAGATACGCAGTATTTT.

This clonotype was seen many times. This chain links TRBV5-1 with TRBJ1-1, with D unresolved. CDR3 length: 14 residues. V dropped 0 bases and J dropped 1 base, with 7 bases sitting between them. The germline V gene encodes CDR1 SGHRS and CDR2 YFSETQ. The CDR3 sequence: CASSLDTWNTEAFF. CDR3 in DNA: TGCGCCAGCAGCTTGGATACCTGGAACACTGAAGCTTTCTTT.

This clonotype was seen ten or more times. V gene TRBV3-1 combines with J gene TRBJ2-2; 7 bases fit TRBD2. After removal of 1 base from V and 4 bases from J, the junction contained 9 bases not matched to a gene. Germline values: CDR1 LGHDT, CDR2 YNNKEL (reference sequence). This CDR3 contains 17 residues. In nucleotides, the CDR3 is TGTGCCAGCAGCCAAGCGGGGCGGGGGAGAGGCACCGGGGAGCTGTTTTTT. It yields the protein CASSQAGRGRGTGELFF.

There are many counts of this clonotype. The CDR3 DNA is TGCGCCAGCAGCTTTCTAGCTAGCGGGAGATACAATGAGCAGTTCTTC. Its translation is CASSFLASGRYNEQFF. The V call is TRBV5-1, the J call TRBJ2-1; TRBD2 aligns across 10 bases. The V and J ends lost 2 bases and 4 bases, in that order; junction bases with no gene match: 6. CDR1 and CDR2 from the germline V gene are SGHRS and YFSETQ. This CDR3 has 16 amino acids.

The chain employs TRBV12-3 or TRBV12-4 and TRBJ2-3, with a tentative D call TRBD1 (6 bases). The CDR3 has 12 residues. Trimming removed 6 bases at V and 7 bases at J, with 11 bases between. CDR3 sequence reads: CASRQGVNTQYF. Written as DNA, the CDR3 is TGTGCCAGCAGACAGGGTGTAAATACGCAGTATTTT.

This clonotype showed up many times. The V and J genes are TRBV12-3 or TRBV12-4 and TRBJ2-5; D ambiguous. Trimming stripped 5 bases from V and 5 bases from J, with 6 bases between. The CDR3 loop spans 11 amino acids. As DNA, the CDR3 is TGTGCCAGCAGTGACCTTGAGACCCAGTACTTC. Protein: CASSDLETQYF.

The chain uses TRBV4-2 and TRBJ2-5; the D gene is possibly TRBD1 (5 bases). CDR1 is LGHNA, CDR2 YNFKEQ, per germline. The V and J ends lost 0 bases and 1 base respectively, with 9 bases between them. This CDR3 spans 15 amino acids. CDR3 amino acids: CASSQDSQGQETQYF. The CDR3 nucleotides read TGTGCCAGCAGCCAAGATAGCCAGGGCCAAGAGACCCAGTACTTC.